This is a list of T cell receptor beta chains from one sample in a study of T-cell memory formation after mild COVID-19. Using its own MiXCR run on the 5' RACE reads, TCRdb lists one record per CDR3 protein. Of 410,000 or so distinct CDR3 sequences listed, more than 20% were seen once; the top ten hold around 13%. Sample: PBMCs or a T cell subset sorted from them (not recorded which). The receptors were sampled from an adult woman who had mild COVID-19 (a few samples of this study predate the infection). Cell type and time point are not known. The CDR3 runs from the conserved cysteine through the conserved F or W. A D gene is named only where the DNA matches it firmly. Not every row has a clone size; where given, it reads once, few, many or a size class.

>NA|TRBJ2-3|NA|TRBV9
TGTGCCAGCAGCGTAGACCCGTTCCATGGAACAGATACGCAGTATTTT
CASSVDPFHGTDTQYF
>few|TRBJ2-1|NA|TRBV30
TGTGCCTGGTCCTCGGAGGAGGGGGATCAGTTCTTC
CAWSSEEGDQFF
>NA|TRBJ2-3|NA|TRBV5-1
TGCGCCAGCAGCTTGGGACAATCCGGAGATACGCAGTATTTT
CASSLGQSGDTQYF
>NA|TRBJ2-2|NA|TRBV29-1
TGCAGCGTTGATGGGGAAACCGGGGAGCTGTTTTTT
CSVDGETGELFF
>NA|TRBJ2-2|TRBD2|TRBV2
TGTGCCAGCAGTGAACGTAAACTAGCGGGGTATTTGGACGGGGAGCTGTTTTTT
CASSERKLAGYLDGELFF
>few|TRBJ2-1|TRBD1|TRBV6-4
TGTGCCAGCAGGAGACAGGGGAAAGGGGATGAGCAGTTCTTC
CASRRQGKGDEQFF
>few|TRBJ2-7|NA|TRBV4-1
TGCGCCAGCAGCCCTGGGACATTCTCCTACGAGCAGTACTTC
CASSPGTFSYEQYF
>NA|TRBJ1-5|NA|TRBV12-3/TRBV12-4
TGTGCCAGCACCTTGCCCGGGGAGGGTCAGCCCCAGCATTTT
CASTLPGEGQPQHF
>few|TRBJ1-1|NA|TRBV6-1
TGTGCCAGCAGGACGGGGGGGGCGAAGAACACTGAAGCTTTCTTT
CASRTGGAKNTEAFF
>NA|TRBJ1-2|NA|TRBV6-5
TGTGCCAGCAGTTACTCCGGCCTTGCGGGGTCCTATGGCTACACCTTC
CASSYSGLAGSYGYTF
>few|TRBJ2-5|TRBD2|TRBV15
TGTGCCACCAGCAACAAACTCCTAGCGGGAGGAGGCCAAGAGACCCAGTACTTC
CATSNKLLAGGGQETQYF
>few|TRBJ1-1|TRBD1|TRBV7-9
TGTGCCAGCAGCCCCGAACAGGGGTCGAGCACTGAAGCTTTCTTT
CASSPEQGSSTEAFF
>few|TRBJ1-1|NA|TRBV12-3/TRBV12-4
TGTGCCAGCATCTCCGACGCTGAAGCTTTCTTT
CASISDAEAFF
>few|TRBJ2-7|NA|TRBV11-2
TGTGCCAGCAGCTTTCTCGCAGGGTCCTACGAGCAGTACTTC
CASSFLAGSYEQYF
>NA|TRBJ1-2|NA|TRBV29-1
TGCAGCGCAAGGGGGAGGGGAGGCTACACCTTC
CSARGRGGYTF
>NA|TRBJ2-5|TRBD2|TRBV20-1
TGCAGTGCTACCGGAGAGACTAGCGGGAGAGTAGGGGAGACCCAGTACTTC
CSATGETSGRVGETQYF
>many|TRBJ2-5|TRBD2|TRBV4-1
TGCGCCAGCAGCCACCCGAGGGAGGGCTTCCAAGAGACCCAGTACTTC
CASSHPREGFQETQYF
>few|TRBJ2-1|TRBD1|TRBV5-1
TGCGCCAGCAGAGCGACAGGGGTAGAGCAGTTCTTC
CASRATGVEQFF
>few|TRBJ1-5|TRBD1|TRBV12-3/TRBV12-4
TGTGCCAGCAGTCCCTACCCGGGACAGGGGGGAATGGGTCAGCCCCAGCATTTT
CASSPYPGQGGMGQPQHF
>NA|TRBJ2-1|TRBD1|TRBV5-1
TGCGCCAGCAGACCTGGACAGGGGGCGGAAAGGCAGTTCTTC
CASRPGQGAERQFF
>NA|TRBJ2-1|TRBD2|TRBV7-8
TGTGCCAGCAGCCTCGGGACTAGCGGGAGTGCCTACTTTAATGAGCAGTTCTTC
CASSLGTSGSAYFNEQFF
>NA|TRBJ2-2|TRBD1|TRBV12-3/TRBV12-4
TGTGCCAGCAGTTTAAGTGGGGACAGGGTGAGCACCGGGGAGCTGTTTTTT
CASSLSGDRVSTGELFF
>NA|TRBJ2-3|TRBD2|TRBV6-1
TGTGCCAGCAGCCTACTAGCGGGGGCGATCACAGATACGCAGTATTTT
CASSLLAGAITDTQYF
>NA|TRBJ2-1|NA|TRBV24-1
TGTGCCACCACAAGAACCGGGACAAACAATGAGCAGTTCTTC
CATTRTGTNNEQFF
>few|TRBJ2-7|NA|TRBV4-1
TGCGCCAGCCTCGATGGACATACCTACGAGCAGTACTTC
CASLDGHTYEQYF
>NA|TRBJ2-4|NA|TRBV2
TGTGCCAGCAGTAAAACCGGGCCCCAAAACATTCAGTACTTC
CASSKTGPQNIQYF
>NA|TRBJ2-3|NA|TRBV15
TGTGCCACCAGCCCCCCCAGCGCAGATACGCAGTATTTT
CATSPPSADTQYF
>NA|TRBJ2-5|NA|TRBV6-5
TGTGCCAGCAGTGAACAGGGTTCCGGGGTCGAGACCCAGTACTTC
CASSEQGSGVETQYF
>few|TRBJ2-7|NA|TRBV11-2
TGTGCCAGCAGCTCGGGGTACTACTACGAGCAGTACTTC
CASSSGYYYEQYF
>NA|TRBJ2-2|NA|TRBV12-3/TRBV12-4
TGTGCCACGGGAGCCTCCTCAAACACCGGGGAGCTGTTTTTT
CATGASSNTGELFF
>many|TRBJ1-1|NA|TRBV5-1
TGCGCCAGCAGCTTGGTTGGGGCAGTGAACACTGAAGCTTTCTTT
CASSLVGAVNTEAFF
>few|TRBJ2-3|NA|TRBV12-3/TRBV12-4
TGTGCCAGCAGTTTAATAGACATCCCAGATACGCAGTATTTT
CASSLIDIPDTQYF
>NA|TRBJ1-5|NA|TRBV10-3
TGTGCCATCAGTGAGTCGGTGGGGGGCCCGGGGAATCAGCCCCAGCATTTT
CAISESVGGPGNQPQHF
>NA|TRBJ2-3|NA|TRBV5-1
TGCGCCAGCAGCCCGGGACCCACGGCAGATACGCAGTATTTT
CASSPGPTADTQYF
>few|TRBJ2-1|TRBD2|TRBV11-1
TGTGCCAGCAGCCGCACTAGCGGGGGGTTTAACAATGAGCAGTTCTTC
CASSRTSGGFNNEQFF
>NA|TRBJ1-5|NA|TRBV5-1
TGCGCCAGCAGCCCGGATGGCGGGCGGGCGGGTCAGCCCCAGCATTTT
CASSPDGGRAGQPQHF